This paragraph covers one T cell receptor beta chain sequence. The germline V gene encodes CDR1 LGHNA and CDR2 YSLEER. CDR3 size: 16 residues. J gave up 4 bases and V 0 bases, and 8 bases lay outside the gene matches. The sequencing template was cDNA reverse transcribed from extracted RNA. The repertoire was sequenced with immunoSEQ multiplex PCR; TCRdb's copy has only in-frame clones and lacks some. The sample lists approximately 29,000 clones; 65% to 80% were seen once. The data were obtained in a study of CD8+ T cells in alopecia areata. Sequenced material: NKG2D-low CD8+ T cells sorted from blood. The sequence was obtained from a human donor with alopecia areata. The chain uses TRBV4-3 and TRBJ1-2, with 7 bases that match TRBD1. As DNA, the CDR3 is TGCGCCAGCAGCCAAGATGGGACAGCTTACCGCTATGGCTACACCTTC. This sequence encodes CASSQDGTAYRYGYTF.